This paragraph covers one T cell receptor (beta chain) sequence. Antigen specificity is unknown. With V trimmed by 5 bases and J by 9 bases, 7 bases remained unmatched. Germline lookup yields CDR1 SGHAT and CDR2 FQNNGV. CDR3 length: 15 residues. The data belong to a study of cytomegalovirus exposure and HLA in healthy donors. Points from the study as a whole: A list of 150 to 200 TCR beta chains associated with cytomegalovirus was given. Only CMV serostatus was available as immune exposure information.

Vbeta (60) and Jbeta (13) primers were used in the PCR. Sequencing was performed with immunoSEQ multiplex PCR; in TCRdb, only in-frame clones are kept and a portion is missing. This table has about 150,000 clones, about four fifths appearing once. Sequencing input: PBMCs. The rearrangement uses TRBV11-2 and TRBJ2-1; TRBD2 matches 13 bases. This TCR came from a man aged 50 to 60 in good health and CMV-seropositive. The CDR3 region has the DNA TGTGCCAGCAGCCTAACTAGCGGGAGGGCCGGTGAGCAGTTCTTC. Translation gives CASSLTSGRAGEQFF.